The 20 T cell receptor beta chains in this list originate from one sample, sequenced in a study of T cell repertoires in cytomegalovirus infection. Antigen specificity for these receptors is unknown. TCRdb reprocessed the reads via MiXCR and lists one record per CDR3 protein. The sample lists approximately 260,000 distinct CDR3 sequences; roughly 21% were seen once. The sequenced sample was cultured PBMCs, obtained from culture after CMV antigen stimulation. These receptors all come from a human donor in good health (CMV status not recorded). Some clones in this sample may be carry-over from other donors' samples.

This rearrangement joins TRBV28 to TRBJ1-4, with a tentative D call TRBD1 (5 bases). Trimming removed 3 bases at V and 4 bases at J, with 15 bases between. There are 16 residues in the CDR3. Germline V gene data show CDR1 as MDHEN and CDR2 as SYDVKM. DNA for the CDR3: TGTGCCAGCAGTTTGAATTCGGGACGGAGTAATGAAAAACTGTTTTTT. This gives the protein CASSLNSGRSNEKLFF.

This clonotype was counted between two and nine times. V is TRBV19 and J is TRBJ1-5, with a weak D call TRBD1 (6 bases). V dropped 5 bases and J dropped 3 bases, with 11 bases sitting between them. Germline loops: CDR1 LNHDA, CDR2 SQIVND (reference sequence). The CDR3 runs to 14 residues. The CDR3 is CASSGGANNQPQHF. CDR3 nucleotides: TGTGCCAGTAGTGGGGGGGCAAACAATCAGCCCCAGCATTTT.

V gene TRBV19 combines with J gene TRBJ1-5, with a weak D call TRBD1 (6 bases). CDR3 length: 17 amino acids. V lost 5 bases to trimming and J lost 2 bases, with 19 bases between them. Germline V gene sequence: CDR1 LNHDA, CDR2 SQIVND (reference sequence). Here the CDR3 reads CASSWQGPFEGNQPQHF. The CDR3 DNA reads TGTGCCAGTAGTTGGCAGGGGCCCTTTGAGGGCAATCAGCCCCAGCATTTT. Complete variable domain (other parts from reference TRBV19 and TRBJ1-5): DGGITQSPKYLFRKEGQNVTLSCEQNLNHDAMYWYRQDPGQGLRLIYYSQIVNDFQKGDIAEGYSVSREKKESFPLTVTSAQKNPTAFYLCASSWQGPFEGNQPQHFGDGTRLSIL.

The chain couples TRBV28 to TRBJ1-1; maybe TRBD1 (5 bases). Trimming cost V 1 base and J 0 bases, with 12 bases left between them. The CDR3 runs to 16 residues. In germline, CDR1 is MDHEN, CDR2 SYDVKM. The CDR3 reads CASSLLSGRLNTEAFF. The DNA of the CDR3 is TGTGCCAGCAGTTTATTATCAGGGCGACTGAACACTGAAGCTTTCTTT.

This clonotype was seen many times. The V call is TRBV7-2, the J call TRBJ2-7; weak D call: TRBD1 (5 bases). Trimming left V 2 bases short and J 5 bases short, with 13 bases between. Germline V CDR1 and CDR2: SGHTA, FQGNSA. The CDR3 has 14 residues. The chain's CDR3 is CASSLRGLWDEQYF. The CDR3 nucleotides read TGTGCCAGCAGCTTAAGGGGTCTCTGGGACGAGCAGTACTTC.

The table lists this clonotype with many counts. The chain combines TRBV6-2 or TRBV6-3 with TRBJ2-5, with D perhaps matching TRBD2 (5 bases). The germline V gene has CDR1 MNHEY and CDR2 SVGEGT. V lost 9 bases to trimming and J lost 5 bases, with 16 bases between them. The CDR3 covers 13 residues. CDR3 protein: CASQEVTGETQYF. The CDR3 nucleotides are TGTGCCAGTCAGGAGGTGACTGGCGAGACCCAGTACTTC.

This clonotype has only a few counts. A read error may be the cause here, since a much bigger clone is one base away. The V gene is TRBV11-2, the J gene TRBJ2-3; D remains unclear. V was trimmed by 4 bases and J by 4 bases, leaving 9 bases between them. There are 13 residues in the CDR3. The germline V gene has CDR1 SGHAT and CDR2 FQNNGV. DNA for the CDR3: TGTGCCAGCAGCTCCTACAGTGCAGATACGCAGTATTTT. Its protein product is CASSSYSADTQYF.

This clonotype came up a few times. This chain links TRBV7-2 with TRBJ1-1; D uncertain. This CDR3 has 14 residues. Per the germline V gene, CDR1 is SGHTA and CDR2 is FQGNSA. V gave up 3 bases and J gave up 5 bases, with 13 bases separating them. CDR3 DNA: TGTGCCAGCAGCTTGGCGGCCTCGCGAACTGAAGCTTTCTTT. It is translated as CASSLAASRTEAFF.

The V call is TRBV30, the J call TRBJ1-5; D not certain. The CDR3 spans 15 residues. V was pared by 0 bases and J by 0 bases, with 9 bases between. Per germline, CDR1 GTSNPN and CDR2 SVGIG (reference sequence). The CDR3 DNA follows: TGTGCCTGGAGTGTTGACCGGGGTAGCAATCAGCCCCAGCATTTT. Its protein is CAWSVDRGSNQPQHF.

The table lists this clonotype with a few counts. This sequence joins TRBV20-1 and TRBJ1-2; D is ambiguous. Germline assignment: CDR1 DFQATT and CDR2 SNEGSKA (reference sequence). V gave up 3 bases and J gave up 6 bases, with 23 bases separating them. This CDR3 has 16 amino acids. The CDR3 region is CSASVAGKVREHGYTF. The CDR3 DNA is TGCAGTGCTAGCGTGGCAGGAAAGGTCCGGGAACATGGCTACACCTTC.

Ten or more counts support this clonotype. This sequence joins TRBV27 and TRBJ1-2; D not certain. The V gene's germline CDR1 is MNHEY and CDR2 SMNVEV (reference sequence). The CDR3 has 13 residues. V was shortened by 2 bases and J by 7 bases, with 11 bases between the two germline ends. CDR3 region: CASSLNWASGYTF. CDR3 bases: TGTGCCAGCAGTTTAAATTGGGCGAGTGGCTACACCTTC.

The V and J genes are TRBV5-1 and TRBJ2-5, with 9 bases identical to TRBD2. The CDR3 covers 15 residues. Trimming at V came to 4 bases and at J to 5 bases, leaving 9 bases not matched to a gene. The germline V gene has CDR1 SGHRS and CDR2 YFSETQ. In DNA, the CDR3 is TGCGCCAGCAGCCCCATAGCGGGAGCTCGGGAGACCCAGTACTTC. Amino acids: CASSPIAGARETQYF.

In this sample, this clonotype turned up a few times. This rearrangement joins TRBV29-1 to TRBJ1-6, with 7 bases lining up with TRBD1. V dropped 5 bases and J dropped 7; count of bases not matched to a gene: 8. Looked up from germline, CDR1 is SQVTM and CDR2 is ANQGSEA. This CDR3 spans 14 amino acids. Here the CDR3 DNA reads TGCAGCGTTTTAGACAGGGATATAAATTCACCCCTCCACTTT. It encodes CSVLDRDINSPLHF.

The rearrangement uses TRBV5-1 and TRBJ2-1, with TRBD1 as a possible D gene (6 bases). Germline values: CDR1 SGHRS, CDR2 YFSETQ. V lost 2 bases, J lost 4 bases, and 10 bases lay in between. The length of the CDR3 is 14 residues. The CDR3 is CASSFWTAYNEQFF. DNA for the CDR3: TGCGCCAGCAGCTTCTGGACAGCGTACAATGAGCAGTTCTTC. The complete variable domain, with remaining parts taken from reference TRBV5-1 and TRBJ2-1, reads KAGVTQTPRYLIKTRGQQVTLSCSPISGHRSVSWYQQTPGQGLQFLFEYFSETQRNKGNFPGRFSGRQFSNSRSEMNVSTLELGDSALYLCASSFWTAYNEQFFGPGTRLTVL.

The table lists this clonotype with a few counts. The V call is TRBV27, the J call TRBJ1-5, with D hard to call. Germline V gene data show CDR1 as MNHEY and CDR2 as SMNVEV (reference sequence). The V end was cut by 8 bases, the J end by 2 bases, with 10 bases between. The CDR3 sequence is 13 residues long. The CDR3 sequence: CASGVYGNQPQHF. CDR3 nucleotides: TGTGCCAGCGGGGTATATGGCAATCAGCCCCAGCATTTT.

The rearrangement uses TRBV27 and TRBJ2-2; D is possibly TRBD1 (7 bases). Germline loops: CDR1 MNHEY, CDR2 SMNVEV (reference sequence). Trimming stripped 5 bases from V and 5 bases from J, with 15 bases between. CDR3 size: 15 residues. The CDR3 coding sequence is TGTGCCAGCAGTCTGACCTCAGGGGGGACCGGGGAGCTGTTTTTT. It yields the protein CASSLTSGGTGELFF.

Remarks on this clonotype: A single base separates this from a much larger clone, so it may be a read error. V usage is TRBV7-9 and J usage is TRBJ2-3; the D is unclear. Germline V gene sequence: CDR1 SEHNR, CDR2 FQNEAQ (reference sequence). This CDR3 comprises 15 residues. The CDR3 coding sequence is TGTGCCAGCAGCTTAGCGTCAGCCAGCACAGATACGCAGTGTTTT. This translates into CASSLASASTDTQCF.

This chain links TRBV6-2 or TRBV6-3 with TRBJ2-1; 12 bases line up with TRBD2. Germline CDR1 MNHEY, CDR2 SVGEGT. With 0 bases clipped from V and 0 bases from J, the junction kept 6 bases outside the gene matches. This CDR3 has 19 amino acids. Here the CDR3 reads CASSYSLAGGISSYNEQFF. The CDR3 DNA reads as TGTGCCAGCAGTTACTCGCTAGCGGGAGGGATTAGCTCCTACAATGAGCAGTTCTTC.

This clonotype was picked up a small number of times. The chain combines TRBV4-3 with TRBJ1-6; D possibly corresponds to TRBD1 (6 bases). This CDR3 has 15 amino acids. V dropped 3 bases and J dropped 13 bases, with 19 bases sitting between them. Germline CDR1 LGHNA, CDR2 YSLEER. The CDR3 DNA reads TGCGCCAGCAGCCAGGACCGTAGGGGGGGCGCGCCCCTCCACTTT. This codes for CASSQDRRGGAPLHF.

V gene TRBV20-1 combines with J gene TRBJ2-3, with 10 bases that match TRBD2. Germline loops: CDR1 DFQATT, CDR2 SNEGSKA (reference sequence). V lost 3 bases and J lost 6; bases outside the gene matches: 12. CDR3 length: 16 residues. The chain's CDR3 is CSASPSAGGPWDTQYF. In nucleotides, the CDR3 is TGCAGTGCTAGCCCTTCAGCGGGAGGGCCGTGGGATACGCAGTATTTT.